The 31 T cell receptor beta chains below all came from one sample that was sequenced in a study of identifying expanded T cells in peripheral blood. The method was immunoSEQ multiplex PCR; TCRdb's version includes in-frame clones alone and lacks a portion of them. This sample yields more than 70,000 clones, of which 86% are seen a single time; about 5.6% belongs to the top ten. Sequencing input: blood. Source of these receptors: a person aged 18 to 70 in good health.

V is TRBV18 and J is TRBJ2-1, with unresolved D. V lost 6 bases and J 8 bases, leaving 11 bases between the germline ends. Germline assignment: CDR1 KGHSH and CDR2 LQKENI. CDR3 length: 12 residues. The CDR3 DNA reads as TGTGCCAGCTCCCCCGTGATATATGAGCAGTTCTTC. Residues: CASSPVIYEQFF.

V is TRBV7-7 and J is TRBJ2-2, with 12 bases aligning to TRBD1. Germline V lookup: CDR1 SSHAT, CDR2 FNYEAQ (reference sequence). J lost 6 bases, V lost 5 bases, and 7 bases had no gene match. The CDR3 is 16 amino acids. The CDR3: CASSRDGTGGPGELFF. The CDR3 nucleotides read TGTGCCAGCAGCCGCGATGGGACAGGGGGCCCCGGGGAGCTGTTTTTT.

J is TRBJ2-3 and V is TRBV4-1; D call uncertain. This CDR3 spans 15 amino acids. Looked up from germline, CDR1 is MGHRA and CDR2 is YSYEKL. Trimming removed 0 bases at V and 2 bases at J, with 9 bases between. The CDR3 is CASSQELTTTDTQYF. CDR3 nucleotide sequence: TGCGCCAGCAGCCAAGAATTAACGACCACAGATACGCAGTATTTT.

The CDR3 loop reads CASSLGQGEGYTF. CDR3 bases: TGTGCCAGCAGCTTAGGTCAGGGGGAAGGCTACACCTTC. This rearrangement joins TRBV7-6 to TRBJ1-2; TRBD1 agrees at 7 bases. The CDR3 contains 13 residues. Germline assignment: CDR1 SGHVS and CDR2 FNYEAQ. Trimming removed 1 base from V and 8 bases from J; junction bases left unmatched: 4.

This chain joins TRBV27 and TRBJ1-3; D uncertain. Germline V gives CDR1 MNHEY, CDR2 SMNVEV (reference sequence). The CDR3 sequence is 14 residues long. Trimming took off 3 bases at V and 1 base at J, with 7 bases between the two ends. CDR3 sequence reads: CASSLTQSGNTIYF. DNA of the CDR3: TGTGCCAGCAGTTTGACGCAGTCTGGAAACACCATATATTTT.

The rearrangement links TRBV5-1 to TRBJ2-5; D remains unclear. CDR3 size: 13 residues. Germline V gene sequence: CDR1 SGHRS, CDR2 YFSETQ. V lost 3 bases and J 7 bases, leaving 13 bases between the germline ends. This CDR3 reads CASSSRGDGTQYF. CDR3 coding DNA: TGCGCCAGCAGCTCGAGAGGTGATGGGACCCAGTACTTC.

The J gene is TRBJ2-1, the V gene TRBV7-2; D gene unclear. CDR3 length equals 15 residues. V was trimmed by 4 bases and J by 3 bases, leaving 13 bases between them. Germline V gene lookup returns CDR1 SGHTA and CDR2 FQGNSA. The CDR3 nucleotides read TGTGCCAGCAGCTCCTGGACGTGGAACTACAATGAGCAGTTCTTC. Its protein is CASSSWTWNYNEQFF.

The chain has TRBV15 and TRBJ1-5, with no clear D. There are 14 residues in the CDR3. V lost 0 bases and J lost 7, with 10 bases in between. The germline V gene has CDR1 LNHNV and CDR2 YYDKDF (reference sequence). The CDR3 DNA sequence: TGTGCCACCAGCAGAGATCCCAATCCCCAGCCCCAGCATTTT. Amino acids: CATSRDPNPQPQHF.

This clone has a handful of counts. The chain carries TRBV2 and TRBJ1-1, with D maybe TRBD1 (5 bases). Per the germline V gene, CDR1 is SNHLY and CDR2 is FYNNEI. V lost 5 bases, J lost 4 bases, and 11 bases lay in between. The CDR3 covers 13 residues. CDR3 coding DNA: TGTGCCAGCAGTCCGGGGGATGGCACTGAAGCTTTCTTT. Amino acid sequence: CASSPGDGTEAFF.

V is TRBV7-2 and J is TRBJ1-1; D is undetermined. CDR3 length: 13 residues. Germline lookup yields CDR1 SGHTA and CDR2 FQGNSA. V dropped 3 bases and J dropped 1 base, with 6 bases sitting between them. For the CDR3, the DNA is TGTGCCAGCAGCTTTAATTCGAACACTGAAGCTTTCTTT. It is translated as CASSFNSNTEAFF.

V usage is TRBV5-5 and J usage is TRBJ2-7; the D is unclear. The V and J ends lost 4 bases and 2 bases respectively, with 10 bases between them. CDR1 and CDR2 from the germline V gene are SGHKS and YYEKEE (reference sequence). The CDR3 is made up of 13 amino acids. CDR3 DNA sequence: TGTGCCAGCAGCCTACAAGATGCCTACGAGCAGTACTTC. Its translation: CASSLQDAYEQYF.

This chain joins TRBV29-1 and TRBJ2-7, with D uncertain. Germline V gene data show CDR1 as SQVTM and CDR2 as ANQGSEA. This CDR3 has 10 amino acids. Between the trimmed V and J ends, which lost 5 bases and 1 base, there was a span of 3 bases. CDR3 loop: CSVHSYEQYF. For the CDR3, the DNA is TGCAGCGTTCATTCCTACGAGCAGTACTTC.

Remarks on this clone: Since the CDR3 does not end with the conserved phenylalanine or tryptophan, this likely comes from a read error. The DNA is left out, because the CDR3 cannot be placed on it with certainty; the CDR3 is given as TCRdb lists it. The chain links TRBV7-3 to TRBJ1-2. The CDR3 has 13 residues if both end residues are counted. Germline CDR1 is SGHTA and CDR2 is FQGTGA. CDR3 residues: CASSLGTYRPPVL.

The rearrangement uses TRBV4-3 and TRBJ2-7; 8 bases match TRBD1. V lost 0 bases to trimming and J lost 2 bases; unmatched junction nucleotides: 9. CDR1 and CDR2 (germline): LGHNA, YSLEER. This CDR3 region has 17 residues. CDR3 in amino acids: CASSQDLSGQATYEQYF. The CDR3 nucleotides read TGCGCCAGCAGCCAAGATCTCTCGGGACAGGCCACCTACGAGCAGTACTTC.

The sample holds a few counts of this clone. The chain couples TRBV15 to TRBJ1-5; the match to TRBD1 covers 10 bases. Germline assignment: CDR1 LNHNV and CDR2 YYDKDF (reference sequence). V shed 1 base and J 2 bases; nucleotides not matched to a gene: 8. The CDR3 length is 18 residues. CDR3: CATSRASGTGDGNQPQHF. CDR3 coding DNA: TGTGCCACCAGCAGAGCATCGGGGACAGGGGACGGCAATCAGCCCCAGCATTTT.

J is TRBJ1-1 and V is TRBV7-2; no firm D call. Between the trimmed V and J ends, which lost 2 bases and 4 bases, there was a span of 23 bases. The CDR3 is 18 amino acids. The V gene's germline CDR1 is SGHTA and CDR2 FQGNSA. The CDR3 here is CASSLRSGSRGRGTEAFF. The DNA of the CDR3 is TGTGCCAGCAGCTTAAGAAGCGGGTCACGCGGACGGGGCACTGAAGCTTTCTTT.

V usage is TRBV7-9 and J usage is TRBJ2-3; 8 bases line up with TRBD2. Trimming at V came to 2 bases and at J to 6 bases, leaving 16 bases not matched to a gene. Germline V CDR1 and CDR2: SEHNR, FQNEAQ (reference sequence). The CDR3 runs to 18 residues. The CDR3 DNA follows: TGTGCCAGCAGCTTAAACAGGATTAAAACGACTAGCGCGGATACGCAGTATTTT. It encodes CASSLNRIKTTSADTQYF.

This chain joins TRBV6-6 and TRBJ2-1; TRBD1 might be the D (6 bases). CDR1 is MNHNY and CDR2 is SVGAGI in the germline V gene (reference sequence). V was cut by 6 bases and J by 0 bases, with 12 bases left in between. The CDR3 is 15 residues long. Written as DNA, the CDR3 is TGTGCCAGCAGGCTAGACAGGAACTCCTACAATGAGCAGTTCTTC. Translating it yields CASRLDRNSYNEQFF.

The V and J genes are TRBV19 and TRBJ1-5, with D maybe TRBD1 (5 bases). The CDR3 is 17 residues long. Germline lookup yields CDR1 LNHDA and CDR2 SQIVND (reference sequence). Trimming cost V 8 bases and J 2 bases, with 22 bases left between them. CDR3 region: CASHAPRGVAGNQPQHF. CDR3 nucleotide sequence: TGTGCCAGTCACGCACCAAGGGGCGTAGCGGGCAATCAGCCCCAGCATTTT.

The chain recombines TRBV5-1 with TRBJ2-5; TRBD2 matches at 12 bases. Losses at the gene ends were 4 bases for V and 5 bases for J; bases not matched to a gene: 3. CDR1 and CDR2 from the germline V gene are SGHRS and YFSETQ. The CDR3 contains 14 residues. CDR3 DNA: TGCGCCAGCAGCGGAGGACTAGCGGGGGAGACCCAGTACTTC. Amino acids: CASSGGLAGETQYF.

The CDR3 DNA follows: TGCGCCAGCAGCTTCAATAGGGGGAACACTGAAGCTTTCTTT. It is translated as CASSFNRGNTEAFF. The chain recombines TRBV4-3 with TRBJ1-1; the D gene is possibly TRBD1 (5 bases). Per germline, CDR1 LGHNA and CDR2 YSLEER. CDR3 length: 14 residues. V was trimmed by 5 bases and J by 1 base, leaving 11 bases between them.

V and J are TRBV6-6 and TRBJ1-2; D is undetermined. Germline CDR1 is MNHNY and CDR2 is SVGAGI (reference sequence). The V end lost 7 bases, the J end lost 2 bases, and 14 bases lay between the germline ends. The CDR3 is made up of 14 amino acids. The CDR3 DNA reads as TGTGCCAGCAACTTCTTCAATGCCAACTATGGCTACACCTTC. Its translation is CASNFFNANYGYTF.

This rearrangement joins TRBV2 to TRBJ2-5; D is unclear. There are 13 residues in the CDR3. Germline values: CDR1 SNHLY, CDR2 FYNNEI. V lost 5 bases, J lost 3 bases, and 10 bases lay in between. CDR3 DNA: TGTGCCAGCAGTCAAAGCCAGAAAGAGACCCAGTACTTC. It codes for CASSQSQKETQYF.

This rearrangement joins TRBV5-6 to TRBJ2-2; D may be TRBD2 (5 bases). Looked up from germline, CDR1 is SGHDT and CDR2 is YYEEEE. Trimming took 5 bases from V and 11 from J, leaving 22 bases between them. The CDR3 spans 15 residues. CDR3 region: CASSPPPGVTIELFF. CDR3 DNA: TGTGCCAGCAGTCCGCCTCCCGGGGTAACGATCGAGCTGTTTTTT.

This chain uses TRBV18 with TRBJ2-3, with a weak D call TRBD2 (6 bases). This CDR3 is built from 14 residues. Germline V gene lookup returns CDR1 KGHSH and CDR2 LQKENI. Trimming took 6 bases from V and 4 from J, leaving 14 bases between them. The CDR3 spells CASSNARGADTQYF. The CDR3 DNA reads TGTGCCAGCTCGAACGCGCGGGGAGCAGATACGCAGTATTTT.

V usage is TRBV2 and J usage is TRBJ2-3, with D tentatively TRBD1 or TRBD2 (5 bases each). The CDR3 length is 13 residues. Germline V gene lookup returns CDR1 SNHLY and CDR2 FYNNEI. V was shortened by 10 bases and J by 2 bases, with 13 bases between the two germline ends. CDR3: CATHDGATDTQYF. The CDR3 bases are TGTGCCACTCATGACGGGGCCACAGATACGCAGTATTTT.

Here the CDR3 reads CASSPGTHSGANVLTF. The CDR3, as DNA: TGTGCCAGCAGTCCCGGGACCCACTCTGGGGCCAACGTCCTGACTTTC. This chain links TRBV11-3 with TRBJ2-6, with D perhaps given as TRBD1 or TRBD2 (5 bases each). CDR1 is SGHNT and CDR2 is YENEEA in the germline V gene. V was pared by 6 bases and J by 0 bases, with 12 bases between. The CDR3 has 16 residues.

This clone was detected once. The chain uses TRBV11-3 and TRBJ2-7; a possible D gene is TRBD2 (5 bases). V gave up 0 bases and J gave up 1 base, with 7 bases separating them. There are 14 residues in the CDR3. In germline, CDR1 is SGHNT, CDR2 YENEEA. The DNA of the CDR3 is TGTGCCAGCAGCTTAGATGGGGAGTCCTACGAGCAGTACTTC. Its translation: CASSLDGESYEQYF.

The CDR3 DNA reads TGTGCCAGCACCCCCCGGGACAGGGGGCAAGATACGCAGTATTTT. Protein product: CASTPRDRGQDTQYF. V and J are TRBV6-6 and TRBJ2-3; 12 bases agree with TRBD1. Germline V CDR1 and CDR2: MNHNY, SVGAGI (reference sequence). V was clipped by 7 bases and J by 5 bases; unmatched bases: 7. The CDR3 extends over 15 amino acids.

This chain connects TRBV7-8 to TRBJ2-5, with TRBD2 matching 8 bases. V lost 2 bases and J lost 1; bases outside the gene matches: 6. CDR1 and CDR2 from the germline V gene are SGHVS and FQNEAQ. The CDR3 spans 16 residues. The CDR3 nucleotides read TGTGCCAGCAGCTTAAACAGCGGGGGTGGCCAAGAGACCCAGTACTTC. Its protein product is CASSLNSGGGQETQYF.

The chain uses TRBV11-2 and TRBJ2-5; TRBD1 matches at 7 bases. V was pared by 4 bases and J by 2 bases, with 13 bases of the junction left unmatched. CDR1 is SGHAT and CDR2 is FQNNGV in the germline V gene. The CDR3 runs to 17 residues. CDR3 protein: CASSSLYTGVEQETQYF. The CDR3 nucleotides are TGTGCCAGCAGCTCCCTTTATACAGGGGTTGAACAAGAGACCCAGTACTTC.